This record covers a single T cell receptor (beta chain). Its cognate antigen is unknown. The V gene lost 7 bases and the J gene lost 5 bases, with 8 bases spanning the gap. Looked up from germline, CDR1 is SQVTM and CDR2 is ANQGSEA. The CDR3 is 10 amino acids. The data derive from a study of T-cell memory formation after mild COVID-19. Study results and caveats: Most CD4+ clones that shrank were in CM and EM, while CD8+ ones turned up in EMRA. Pre-infection memory carried some responding clones, suggesting that cross-reactive memory joined.

TCR alpha and TCR beta cDNA libraries carrying sample barcodes and UMIs came from 5'RACE with constant-segment primers. TCRdb independently ran MiXCR on the 5' RACE reads; one entry per CDR3 protein. The table includes around 400,000 distinct CDR3 sequences, 20% to 25% detected once. The rearrangement links TRBV29-1 to TRBJ1-1; D gene uncertain. The clonotype was recovered from an adult woman who had mild COVID-19 (a few samples of this study predate the infection). Cell type and time point are not known. The specimen sequenced was PBMCs or a T cell subset sorted from them (not recorded which). The CDR3 protein is CSGRWTEAFF. The CDR3, as DNA: TGCAGCGGACGATGGACTGAAGCTTTCTTT.